Listed below are T cell receptor beta chains from one sample, sequenced in a study of blood T cell repertoires in COVID-19. Assay: immunoSEQ multiplex PCR; the TCRdb copy retains only in-frame clones and omits some. The sample records about 69,000 clones, nearly 90% being singletons. Sequencing was carried out using peripheral blood. These receptors originate from a man aged 45 to 65 with acute or convalescent COVID-19. CDR3s include the opening cysteine and the closing phenylalanine or tryptophan. D genes are given only for firm matches. Clone sizes are given selectively: once, few, many, or a class where the clone is expanded.

CDR3 DNA,CDR3 protein,V gene,D gene,clone size,CDR3 length,J gene
TGCGCCTACAGTCGGGCGGGCCTTCCGGAAAATGAGCAGTTCTTC,CAYSRAGLPENEQFF,TRBV23-1,.,.,15,TRBJ2-1
TGTGCCTGGAGTCCATGGACAGCCGGGACTAAGGTCGGGGAGCAGTTCTTC,CAWSPWTAGTKVGEQFF,TRBV30,.,.,17,TRBJ2-1
TGTGCCAGCTCCATCCAGGCAGGTTCCACAGATACGCAGTATTTT,CASSIQAGSTDTQYF,TRBV7-2,.,.,15,TRBJ2-3
TGCAGCGTTGACAGGCGGGGCGACGGGGAGCTGTTTTTT,CSVDRRGDGELFF,TRBV29-1,.,few,13,TRBJ2-2
TGTGCCTGGTACGATTCCACACCCAATGAGCAGTTCTTC,CAWYDSTPNEQFF,TRBV30,.,.,13,TRBJ2-1
TGTGCCAGCTCACCTACAGGGGCGGTTCAGCCCCAGCATTTT,CASSPTGAVQPQHF,TRBV18,TRBD1,few,14,TRBJ1-5
TGTGCCAGCACCCCGGGACTAGCGGGAGTCGAGCAGTACTTC,CASTPGLAGVEQYF,TRBV6-5,TRBD2,.,14,TRBJ2-7
TGTGCCAGCAGCTTAGTTAAGGGGATAAGAGAGCCCCAGTACTTC,CASSLVKGIREPQYF,TRBV11-3,.,.,15,TRBJ2-5
TGTGCCAGCAGAGAAGAGCTTACCGGGGAGCTGTTTTTT,CASREELTGELFF,TRBV6-1,.,.,13,TRBJ2-2
TGTGCCAGCAGCGCCCGACTAGCGGGAGGGGAGCAGTACTTC,CASSARLAGGEQYF,TRBV11-2,TRBD2,few,14,TRBJ2-7
TGCGCCAGCAGCCAACAGGAATCCGGGGAGCTGTTTTTT,CASSQQESGELFF,TRBV5-1,.,.,13,TRBJ2-2
TGCGCCAGCAGCCCGGGACTTCGGAGTATTTCGGGAGAAAAACTGTTTTTT,CASSPGLRSISGEKLFF,TRBV4-3,.,.,17,TRBJ1-4
TGCAGCGTTGAAGCGGGGACAGGTCTCTCCTACGAGCAGTACTTC,CSVEAGTGLSYEQYF,TRBV29-1,TRBD1,once,15,TRBJ2-7
TGCGCCAGCAGTACGGCCTCGGAGCCTACCTACGAGCAGTACTTC,CASSTASEPTYEQYF,TRBV5-1,.,.,15,TRBJ2-7
TGTGCCAGCAGCTTGGACAGCAATTCACCCCTCCACTTT,CASSLDSNSPLHF,TRBV5-4,.,few,13,TRBJ1-6
TGTGCCACCAGTGATGCTAGCGGGCCGAGCACAGATACGCAGTATTTT,CATSDASGPSTDTQYF,TRBV24-1,TRBD2,few,16,TRBJ2-3
TGTGCCAGCTCAAACCAGTACGATGAGCAGTTCTTC,CASSNQYDEQFF,TRBV18,.,.,12,TRBJ2-1
TGTGCCAGCAGCTTAGCGCCGGGAGGGCCCTACGAGCAGTACTTC,CASSLAPGGPYEQYF,TRBV7-6,TRBD2,few,15,TRBJ2-7
TGTGCCAGCAGCGCTACTAGCGGAGCTGATGAGCAGTACTTC,CASSATSGADEQYF,TRBV11-3,TRBD2,.,14,TRBJ2-7
TGCGCCAGCAGCTTGGTTCCGGGGGCCTACGAGCAGTACTTC,CASSLVPGAYEQYF,TRBV5-1,.,.,14,TRBJ2-7
TGTGCCAGTAGTATAGAGGAGGGACTGGGACAGCCCCAGCATTTT,CASSIEEGLGQPQHF,TRBV19,.,.,15,TRBJ1-5
TGCGCCAGCAGCTTGTCCCCAGGGAACTATGGCTACACCTTC,CASSLSPGNYGYTF,TRBV5-1,.,.,14,TRBJ1-2
TGTGCCAGCAGCCGAAGCCCAGGGGGCAGGTTCTCTGGAAACACCATATATTTT,CASSRSPGGRFSGNTIYF,TRBV27,TRBD1,.,18,TRBJ1-3
TGTGCCAGCAGCGCCTGGCTGCTCAGGGACTCCTACAATGAGCAGTTCTTC,CASSAWLLRDSYNEQFF,TRBV9,.,.,17,TRBJ2-1
TGTGCCAGCAGCCAACCTAGCGGAGGGGGGGCAGATACGCAGTATTTT,CASSQPSGGGADTQYF,TRBV11-2,.,.,16,TRBJ2-3
TGTGCCACCAGTACCCCCGGGACTAGTGAGTTCCAAGAGACCCAGTACTTC,CATSTPGTSEFQETQYF,TRBV24-1,TRBD2,.,17,TRBJ2-5
TGCGCCAGCAGTGTTGGGGGCCCAGGCGAGCAGTACTTC,CASSVGGPGEQYF,TRBV10-1,.,.,13,TRBJ2-7
TGTGCCAGCAGCCTACAGGGAGGGTACACTGAAGCTTTCTTT,CASSLQGGYTEAFF,TRBV5-4,.,.,14,TRBJ1-1
TGCGCCAGCAGCCAAGCTAGCGGGGTCTACAATGAGCAGTTCTTC,CASSQASGVYNEQFF,TRBV4-3,TRBD2,.,15,TRBJ2-1
TGTGCCAGCAGCCAAGTGGAGGGGAACACTGAAGCTTTCTTT,CASSQVEGNTEAFF,TRBV4-2,.,.,14,TRBJ1-1
TGTGCCAGCAACAAACAGGTCGGTTCGGTAGAGACCCAGTACTTC,CASNKQVGSVETQYF,TRBV3-1/TRBV3-2,.,.,15,TRBJ2-5
TGTGCCAGAAGTCATAGTAGCGGGAGATCTGCTGGCGAGCAGTACTTC,CARSHSSGRSAGEQYF,TRBV5-3,TRBD2,.,16,TRBJ2-7
TGTGCCAGCAGTGGAGACAGGAACTATGGCTACACCTTC,CASSGDRNYGYTF,TRBV12-3/TRBV12-4,.,.,13,TRBJ1-2
TGTGCCAGCAGTGAAGCAAAGCGGGGAACCCCTCGCCCCTACAATGAGCAGTTCTTC,CASSEAKRGTPRPYNEQFF,TRBV2,TRBD2,.,19,TRBJ2-1
TGTGCCAGCAGCTTCGGGACAGGGCACTCCTACGAGCAGTACTTC,CASSFGTGHSYEQYF,TRBV5-6,TRBD1,.,15,TRBJ2-7
TGTGCCAGCAGCTTAGTGAGTTTCAGGGATACGCAGTATTTT,CASSLVSFRDTQYF,TRBV7-2,.,.,14,TRBJ2-3
TGCGCCAGCAGCCAAGATAGGGACAGGGATGGCTACACCTTC,CASSQDRDRDGYTF,TRBV4-1,TRBD1,.,14,TRBJ1-2
TGTGCCAGCAGCTTGGGGCAGATATTCATGAACACTGAAGCTTTCTTT,CASSLGQIFMNTEAFF,TRBV5-4,.,.,16,TRBJ1-1
TGTGCCAGCTCCCGGGAGCCTCTCTACAATGAGCAGTTCTTC,CASSREPLYNEQFF,TRBV18,.,.,14,TRBJ2-1
TGTGCCAGCAGCTTAGAAGGGGCTTTCTCTGAAGCTTTCTTT,CASSLEGAFSEAFF,TRBV11-2,.,few,14,TRBJ1-1
TGTGCCAGCAGTGACAGGGGAGGGTCGAACTATGGCTACACCTTC,CASSDRGGSNYGYTF,TRBV6-1,.,.,15,TRBJ1-2
TGTGCCAGCAGCGAATTCGAATTAGCCAATGAGCAGTTCTTC,CASSEFELANEQFF,TRBV7-2,.,.,14,TRBJ2-1
TGTGCCAGCAGCTTGGTCCCTGGGCGGGCCCGCACAGATACGCAGTATTTT,CASSLVPGRARTDTQYF,TRBV5-8,.,.,17,TRBJ2-3
TGTGCCAGCGTGGGAGCGGGAGGGCGGGTTGAGCAGTTCTTC,CASVGAGGRVEQFF,TRBV27,TRBD2,.,14,TRBJ2-1
TGTGCCAGCAGTCCGGCGACAGGGGGCCATTCACCCCTCCACTTT,CASSPATGGHSPLHF,TRBV28,TRBD1,once,15,TRBJ1-6
TGCGCCAGCAGCCGAGACGACAGGGTAACTGAAGCTTTCTTT,CASSRDDRVTEAFF,TRBV5-1,TRBD1,.,14,TRBJ1-1
TGTGCCAGCAGCTTAGGCTGGCAGGATGAGCAGTTCTTC,CASSLGWQDEQFF,TRBV7-2,.,.,13,TRBJ2-1
TGTGCCAGCCGGGACATCACAGATACGCAGTATTTT,CASRDITDTQYF,TRBV27,.,.,12,TRBJ2-3
TGTGCCAGCAGTGGTCCAGGGGGTAGAAACACCATATATTTT,CASSGPGGRNTIYF,TRBV28,TRBD1,.,14,TRBJ1-3
TGTGCCACCAGCAGAGATTTCGTGGGACAGGGCTACGAGCAGTACTTC,CATSRDFVGQGYEQYF,TRBV15,TRBD1,.,16,TRBJ2-7
TGTGCCAGCAGCGGTACCGGGACAGCTTTTGGCTACACCTTC,CASSGTGTAFGYTF,TRBV6-6,TRBD1,once,14,TRBJ1-2
TGTGCCAGCAGTTACCTAGGGCGGGGAGGGAATTCACCCCTCCACTTT,CASSYLGRGGNSPLHF,TRBV6-5,.,few,16,TRBJ1-6
TGTGCCAGCAGTTGGGAGGGGTCGGTACGGGAGCAGTACTTC,CASSWEGSVREQYF,TRBV27,TRBD2,.,14,TRBJ2-7